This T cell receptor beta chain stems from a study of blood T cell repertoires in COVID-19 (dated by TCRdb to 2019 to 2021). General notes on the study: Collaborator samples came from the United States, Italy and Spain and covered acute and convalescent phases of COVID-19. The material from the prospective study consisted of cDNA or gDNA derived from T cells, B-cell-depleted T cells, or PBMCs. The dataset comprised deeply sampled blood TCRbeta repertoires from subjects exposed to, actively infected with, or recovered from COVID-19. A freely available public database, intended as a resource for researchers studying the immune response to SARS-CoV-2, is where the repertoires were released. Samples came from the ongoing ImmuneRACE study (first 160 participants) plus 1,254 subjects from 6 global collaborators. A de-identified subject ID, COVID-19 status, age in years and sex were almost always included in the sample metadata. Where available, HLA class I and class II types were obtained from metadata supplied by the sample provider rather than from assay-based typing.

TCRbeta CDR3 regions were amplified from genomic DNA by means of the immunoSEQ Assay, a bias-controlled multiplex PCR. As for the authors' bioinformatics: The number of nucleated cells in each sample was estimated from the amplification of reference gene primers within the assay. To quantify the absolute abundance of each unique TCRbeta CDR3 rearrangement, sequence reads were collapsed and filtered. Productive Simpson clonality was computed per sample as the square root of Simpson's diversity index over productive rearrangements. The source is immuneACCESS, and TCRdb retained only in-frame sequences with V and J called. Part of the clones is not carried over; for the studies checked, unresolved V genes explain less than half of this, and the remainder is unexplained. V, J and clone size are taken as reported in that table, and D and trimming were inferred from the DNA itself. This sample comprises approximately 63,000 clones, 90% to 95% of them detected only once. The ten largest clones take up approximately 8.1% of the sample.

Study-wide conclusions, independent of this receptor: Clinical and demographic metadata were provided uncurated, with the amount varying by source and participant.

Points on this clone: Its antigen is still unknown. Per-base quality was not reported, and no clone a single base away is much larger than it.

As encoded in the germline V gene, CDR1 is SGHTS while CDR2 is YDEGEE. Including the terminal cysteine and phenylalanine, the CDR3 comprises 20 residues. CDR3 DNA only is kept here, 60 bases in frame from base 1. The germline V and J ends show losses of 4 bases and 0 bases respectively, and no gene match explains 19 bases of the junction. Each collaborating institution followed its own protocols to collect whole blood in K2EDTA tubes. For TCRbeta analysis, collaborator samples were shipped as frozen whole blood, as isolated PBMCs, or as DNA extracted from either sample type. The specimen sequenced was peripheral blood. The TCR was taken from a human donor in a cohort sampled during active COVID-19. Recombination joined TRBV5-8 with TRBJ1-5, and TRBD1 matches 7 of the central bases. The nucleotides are TGTGCCAGCAGCAAACTTCCGACAGGGCGTTTAGGGTTTAGCAATCAGCCCCAGCATTTT. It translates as CASSKLPTGRLGFSNQPQHF.